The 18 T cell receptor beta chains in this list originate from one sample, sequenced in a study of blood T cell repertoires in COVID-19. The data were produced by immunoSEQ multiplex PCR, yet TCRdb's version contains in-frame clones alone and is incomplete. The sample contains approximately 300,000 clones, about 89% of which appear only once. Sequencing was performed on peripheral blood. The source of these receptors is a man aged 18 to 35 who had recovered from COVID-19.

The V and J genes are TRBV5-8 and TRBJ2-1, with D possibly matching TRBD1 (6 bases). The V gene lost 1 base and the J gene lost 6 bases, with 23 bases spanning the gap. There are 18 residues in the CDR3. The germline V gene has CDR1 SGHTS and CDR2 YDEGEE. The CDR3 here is CASSLSWGQRALSNEQFF. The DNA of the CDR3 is TGTGCCAGCAGCTTGAGCTGGGGACAAAGGGCCCTCAGCAATGAGCAGTTCTTC.

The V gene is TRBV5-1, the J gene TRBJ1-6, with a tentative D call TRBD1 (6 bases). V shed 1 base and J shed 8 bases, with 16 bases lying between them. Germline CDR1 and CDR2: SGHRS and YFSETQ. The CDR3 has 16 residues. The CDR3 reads CASSLWGQGMHSPLHF. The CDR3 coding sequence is TGCGCCAGCAGCTTGTGGGGCCAGGGGATGCATTCACCCCTCCACTTT.

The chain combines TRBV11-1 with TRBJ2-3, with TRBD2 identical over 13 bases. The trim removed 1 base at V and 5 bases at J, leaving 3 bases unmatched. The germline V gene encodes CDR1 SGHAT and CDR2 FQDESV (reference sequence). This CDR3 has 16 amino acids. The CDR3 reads CASSLELAGGQDTQYF. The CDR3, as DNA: TGTGCCAGCAGCTTAGAACTAGCGGGGGGGCAAGATACGCAGTATTTT.

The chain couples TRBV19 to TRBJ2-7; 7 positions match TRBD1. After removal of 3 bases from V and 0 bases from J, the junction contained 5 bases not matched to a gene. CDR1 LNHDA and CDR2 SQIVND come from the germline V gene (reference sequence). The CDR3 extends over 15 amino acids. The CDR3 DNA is TGTGCCAGTAGTATCGGACAGGACCTCTCCTACGAGCAGTACTTC. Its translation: CASSIGQDLSYEQYF.

CDR3 nucleotides: TGTGCCAGCAGTATCGGACAGCTCTACGAGCAGTACTTC. This encodes CASSIGQLYEQYF. The V gene is TRBV27, the J gene TRBJ2-7; perhaps TRBD1 as D (6 bases). V was shortened by 5 bases and J by 3 bases, with 11 bases between the two germline ends. The CDR3 length is 13 residues. Germline V lookup: CDR1 MNHEY, CDR2 SMNVEV (reference sequence).

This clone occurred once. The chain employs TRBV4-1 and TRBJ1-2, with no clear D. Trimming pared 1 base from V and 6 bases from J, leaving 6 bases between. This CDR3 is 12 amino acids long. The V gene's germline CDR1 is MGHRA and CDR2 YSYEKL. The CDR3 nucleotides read TGCGCCAGCAGCCAAGGAGGAAATGGCTACACCTTC. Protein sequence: CASSQGGNGYTF.

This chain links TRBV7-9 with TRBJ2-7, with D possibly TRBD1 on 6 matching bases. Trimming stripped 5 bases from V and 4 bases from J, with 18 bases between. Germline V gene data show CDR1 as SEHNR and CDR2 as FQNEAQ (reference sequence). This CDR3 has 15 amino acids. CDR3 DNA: TGTGCCAGCAGCCGAATACAGGGCTCTCCATACGAGCAGTACTTC. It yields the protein CASSRIQGSPYEQYF.

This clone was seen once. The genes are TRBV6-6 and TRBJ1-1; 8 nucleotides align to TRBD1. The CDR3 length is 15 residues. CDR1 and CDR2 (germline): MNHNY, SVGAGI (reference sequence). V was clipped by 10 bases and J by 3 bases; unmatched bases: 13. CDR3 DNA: TGTGCCACCGATCCGACAGGGGTTTTCTACACTGAAGCTTTCTTT. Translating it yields CATDPTGVFYTEAFF.

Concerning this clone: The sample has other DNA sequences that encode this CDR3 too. The CDR3 is CASSIGGGYEQYF. The CDR3 nucleotides read TGTGCCAGTAGTATAGGGGGGGGCTACGAGCAGTACTTC. V gene TRBV19 combines with J gene TRBJ2-7; TRBD2 agrees at 7 bases. The CDR3 loop spans 13 amino acids. The junction had 0 bases not matched to a gene; V was cut back by 1 base and J by 3 bases. CDR1 is LNHDA and CDR2 is SQIVND in the germline V gene (reference sequence).

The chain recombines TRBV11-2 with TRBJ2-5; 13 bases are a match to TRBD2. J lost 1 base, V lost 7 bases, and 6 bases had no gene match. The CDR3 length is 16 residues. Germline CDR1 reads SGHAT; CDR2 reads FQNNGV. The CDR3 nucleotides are TGTGCCAGCACCCCGGGACTAGCGGGACTCCAAGAGACCCAGTACTTC. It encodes CASTPGLAGLQETQYF.

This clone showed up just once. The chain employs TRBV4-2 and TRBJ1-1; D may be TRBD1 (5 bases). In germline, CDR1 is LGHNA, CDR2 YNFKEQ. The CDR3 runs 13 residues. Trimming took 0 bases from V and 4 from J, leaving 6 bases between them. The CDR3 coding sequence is TGTGCCAGCAGCCAAGACCAGGGCACTGAAGCTTTCTTT. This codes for CASSQDQGTEAFF.

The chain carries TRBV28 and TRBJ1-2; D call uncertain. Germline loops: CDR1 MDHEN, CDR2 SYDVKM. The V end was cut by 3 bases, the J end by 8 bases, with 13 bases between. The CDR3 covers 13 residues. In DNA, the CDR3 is TGTGCCAGCAGTTTGGAGTCGCAACGGGGCTACACCTTC. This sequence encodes CASSLESQRGYTF.

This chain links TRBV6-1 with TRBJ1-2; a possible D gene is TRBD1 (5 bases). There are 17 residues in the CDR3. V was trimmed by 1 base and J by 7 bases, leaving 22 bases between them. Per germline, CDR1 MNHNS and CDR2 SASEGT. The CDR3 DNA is TGTGCCAGCAGTGAAGGTCTACGGGGCGGGGTACTTCCTGGCTACACCTTC. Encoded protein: CASSEGLRGGVLPGYTF.

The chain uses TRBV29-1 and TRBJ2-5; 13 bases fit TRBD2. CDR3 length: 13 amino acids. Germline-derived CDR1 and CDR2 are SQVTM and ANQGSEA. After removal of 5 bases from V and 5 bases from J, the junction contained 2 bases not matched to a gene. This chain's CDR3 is CSVMGLAGETQYF. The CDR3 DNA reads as TGCAGCGTTATGGGACTAGCGGGGGAGACCCAGTACTTC.

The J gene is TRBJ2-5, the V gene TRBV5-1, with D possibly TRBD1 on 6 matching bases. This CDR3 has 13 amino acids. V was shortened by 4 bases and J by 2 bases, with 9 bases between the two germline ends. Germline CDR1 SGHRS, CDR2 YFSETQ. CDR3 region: CASSPGQQETQYF. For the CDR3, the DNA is TGCGCCAGCAGCCCGGGACAACAAGAGACCCAGTACTTC.

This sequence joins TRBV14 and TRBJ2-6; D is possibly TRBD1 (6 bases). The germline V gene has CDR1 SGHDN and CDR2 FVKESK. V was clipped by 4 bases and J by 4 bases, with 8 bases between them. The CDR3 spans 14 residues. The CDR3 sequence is CASSLGTGANVLTF. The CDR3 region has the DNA TGTGCCAGCAGCCTCGGGACAGGGGCCAACGTCCTGACTTTC.

CDR3 region: CASSLVAGGPSSYNEQFF. CDR3 DNA sequence: TGTGCCAGCAGCTTAGTAGCGGGGGGCCCCAGCTCCTACAATGAGCAGTTCTTC. The genes are TRBV11-2 and TRBJ2-1, with 10 bases lining up with TRBD2. The CDR3 runs to 18 residues. V trimming: 1 base; J trimming: 0 bases; junction bases outside the gene matches: 6. CDR1 and CDR2 (germline): SGHAT, FQNNGV.

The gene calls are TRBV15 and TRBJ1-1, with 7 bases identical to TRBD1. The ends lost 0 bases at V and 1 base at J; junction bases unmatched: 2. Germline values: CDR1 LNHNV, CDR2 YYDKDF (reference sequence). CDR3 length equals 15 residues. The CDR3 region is CATSRDGTANTEAFF. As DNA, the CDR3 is TGTGCCACCAGCAGAGATGGGACAGCGAACACTGAAGCTTTCTTT.